This T cell receptor beta chain is from a study of Ad26.COV2.S vaccination and SARS-CoV-2 variants. Whole-study results and caveats: CD8+ and CD4+ T cells specific for spike reportedly responded with substantial breadth after vaccination. The placebo group had lower spike-specific TCR breadth than the vaccine recipients did.

The repertoire was sequenced with immunoSEQ multiplex PCR; TCRdb's copy has only in-frame clones and lacks some. The data hold 380,000 or so clones, with 80% to 90% observed a single time. Per germline, CDR1 SGHVS and CDR2 FQNEAQ. CDR3 size: 16 residues. With V trimmed by 2 bases and J by 4 bases, 4 bases remained unmatched. Details on this clone: Its matching antigen is unknown.

The treatment denotes: around 19 received Ad26.COV2.S at low or high dose, single or two shots; about five received placebo; per-sample allocation not given. Following the first vaccine or placebo injection, samples were taken on day 63. It was an adult aged 18-55 years in Boston who was the donor. This sequence was found in a person aged 18-65 years who received the Ad26.COV2.S COVID-19 vaccine or a placebo. This rearrangement joins TRBV7-8 to TRBJ2-6; 8 positions match TRBD1. The sequencing used peripheral blood, collected in a trial of Ad26.COV2.S vaccine versus placebo. As DNA, the CDR3 is TGTGCCAGCAGCTTAAGGACAGGGTTAGGGGCCAACGTCCTGACTTTC. It specifies CASSLRTGLGANVLTF.